A selection of T cell receptor beta chains follows, all from one sample in a study of cytomegalovirus exposure and HLA in healthy donors. Some clones are missing from TCRdb's copy, which holds only in-frame ones; the method was immunoSEQ multiplex PCR. The sample has some 130,000 clones; roughly 80% are singletons. Specimen: PBMCs. These receptors were obtained from a man aged 25-45 years in good health and CMV-seronegative. Both conserved end residues are part of each CDR3. Fields, in order: D gene, clone size, J gene, V gene, CDR3 protein, CDR3 DNA. The D gene is left open where the match is weak. Where a row states a size, it is once, few, many or the class of an expanded clone; other rows omit it.

TRBD1 . TRBJ1-5 TRBV6-5 CASSSGQGDQPQHF TGTGCCAGCAGTTCTGGACAGGGGGATCAGCCCCAGCATTTT
. . TRBJ2-6 TRBV18 CASSPRSSGANVLTF TGTGCCAGCTCACCGCGGTCCTCTGGGGCCAACGTCCTGACTTTC
TRBD2 once TRBJ2-7 TRBV28 CASNSAGGEDYEQYF TGTGCCAGCAACTCCGCGGGAGGGGAGGACTACGAGCAGTACTTC
. . TRBJ2-3 TRBV2 CASSGGGADTQYF TGTGCCAGCAGTGGGGGCGGGGCAGATACGCAGTATTTT
. . TRBJ1-1 TRBV20-1 CSAPGSEAFF TGCAGTGCACCAGGGTCCGAAGCTTTCTTT
TRBD2 . TRBJ2-7 TRBV27 CASSRLAGEGEQYF TGTGCCAGCAGCCGACTAGCGGGAGAGGGCGAGCAGTACTTC
. . TRBJ2-1 TRBV7-2 CASSPAHYEQFF TGTGCCAGCAGCCCCGCGCACTATGAGCAGTTCTTC
TRBD1 . TRBJ2-7 TRBV5-8 CASSYGTGGYEQYF TGTGCCAGCAGCTACGGGACAGGGGGCTACGAGCAGTACTTC
TRBD1 once TRBJ2-7 TRBV2 CASRGGRAYEQYF TGTGCCAGCAGAGGGGGCAGGGCCTACGAGCAGTACTTC
TRBD2 . TRBJ2-3 TRBV28 CASSRLAGGTDTQYF TGTGCCAGCAGTAGACTAGCGGGGGGCACAGATACGCAGTATTTT
TRBD1 . TRBJ2-7 TRBV27 CASSPGTGVEEQYF TGTGCCAGCAGTCCCGGGACAGGGGTCGAGGAGCAGTACTTC
. many TRBJ2-1 TRBV27 CASSFYSASYNEQFF TGTGCCAGCAGTTTTTATAGCGCCAGCTACAATGAGCAGTTCTTC
. . TRBJ2-5 TRBV11-2 CASSQIFTGPQETQYF TGTGCCAGCAGTCAAATCTTTACAGGGCCCCAAGAGACCCAGTACTTC
. . TRBJ1-6 TRBV6-6 CASRTDLNSPLHF TGTGCCAGCAGGACAGATTTAAATTCACCCCTCCACTTT
. . TRBJ2-3 TRBV7-2 CASSLEGLALATDTQYF TGTGCCAGCAGCTTGGAAGGTTTAGCCCTAGCAACAGATACGCAGTATTTT
TRBD2 . TRBJ2-7 TRBV10-3 CAISASSGREVRYEQYF TGTGCCATCAGTGCCTCTAGCGGGAGGGAGGTTCGCTACGAGCAGTACTTC
TRBD1 . TRBJ1-4 TRBV6-1 CASRYRGLDEKLFF TGTGCCAGCAGGTACAGGGGGCTCGATGAAAAACTGTTTTTT
. . TRBJ2-3 TRBV28 CASTRGLALSTDTQYF TGTGCCAGCACCCGAGGTCTAGCACTTAGCACAGATACGCAGTATTTT
TRBD1 . TRBJ1-1 TRBV28 CASSSGDRLNTEAFF TGTGCCAGCAGTTCGGGGGACAGACTGAACACTGAAGCTTTCTTT
TRBD1 . TRBJ1-1 TRBV7-9 CASSIDRGEAFF TGTGCCAGCAGCATTGACAGGGGAGAAGCTTTCTTT
TRBD1 . TRBJ1-4 TRBV27 CASRGQGAEKLFF TGTGCCAGCAGGGGACAGGGGGCTGAAAAACTGTTTTTT
. . TRBJ2-3 TRBV6-1 CASRETGDTQYF TGTGCCAGCAGGGAAACGGGAGATACGCAGTATTTT
. . TRBJ2-7 TRBV7-8 CASSPPGEQYF TGTGCCAGCAGCCCCCCCGGCGAGCAGTACTTC
. . TRBJ1-4 TRBV30 CAWRGAEKLFF TGTGCCTGGCGGGGGGCTGAAAAACTGTTTTTT
TRBD2 . TRBJ2-3 TRBV5-1 CASSSGTSGGTDTQYF TGCGCCAGCAGCAGTGGGACTAGCGGGGGCACAGATACGCAGTATTTT
. . TRBJ2-4 TRBV9 CASSVGTGWDIQYF TGTGCCAGCAGCGTAGGAACAGGGTGGGACATTCAGTACTTC
. . TRBJ1-5 TRBV10-3 CAISESAERSQPQHF TGTGCCATCAGTGAGTCGGCAGAACGAAGTCAGCCCCAGCATTTT
. . TRBJ1-2 TRBV28 CASRGNFAGDSGGYTF TGTGCCAGCAGGGGGAACTTTGCAGGGGATTCAGGGGGCTACACCTTC
. . TRBJ1-2 TRBV5-4 CASSHNYGYTF TGTGCCAGCAGCCATAACTATGGCTACACCTTC
. . TRBJ1-1 TRBV11-3 CASSPPGGLSTEAFF TGTGCCAGCAGCCCCCCGGGTGGATTGAGCACTGAAGCTTTCTTT
. . TRBJ2-3 TRBV7-6 CASTEYGNEEDTQYF TGTGCCAGCACCGAATACGGGAATGAGGAAGATACGCAGTATTTT
. . TRBJ2-1 TRBV21-1 CASSKTASGSDYNEQFF TGTGCCAGCAGCAAAACGGCTAGCGGGAGTGACTACAATGAGCAGTTCTTC
. once TRBJ1-2 TRBV28 CASRLGVQGNGYTF TGTGCCAGCAGGTTGGGCGTCCAGGGAAATGGCTACACCTTC
. . TRBJ2-3 TRBV6-8 CASSYSRGPADTQYF TGTGCCAGCAGTTACTCGAGAGGGCCAGCAGATACGCAGTATTTT
TRBD2 . TRBJ2-1 TRBV2 CASSEGRGSGSSSYNEQFF TGTGCCAGCAGTGAAGGACGGGGTAGCGGGAGTAGCTCCTACAATGAGCAGTTCTTC
. . TRBJ2-5 TRBV14 CASSQEGRSSGHIQETQYF TGTGCCAGCAGCCAAGAGGGGAGGAGTAGCGGCCATATCCAAGAGACCCAGTACTTC
. . TRBJ2-6 TRBV7-9 CASSSGSSGANVLTF TGTGCCAGCAGCAGTGGGAGCTCTGGGGCCAACGTCCTGACTTTC
TRBD1 . TRBJ1-1 TRBV18 CASSSTGPGAEAFF TGTGCCAGCTCATCGACAGGGCCAGGGGCTGAAGCTTTCTTT
. . TRBJ2-7 TRBV7-9 CASSRGQWVTYEQYF TGTGCCAGCAGCCGCGGACAGTGGGTAACCTACGAGCAGTACTTC
TRBD1 . TRBJ1-4 TRBV27 CASTHGQGSEKLFF TGTGCCAGCACCCACGGACAGGGTAGTGAAAAACTGTTTTTT
TRBD2 . TRBJ2-3 TRBV27 CASRGTSGRVSDTQYF TGTGCCAGCAGGGGGACTAGCGGGAGGGTATCAGATACGCAGTATTTT
. . TRBJ1-2 TRBV19 CASSIWDTSNYGYTF TGTGCCAGTAGTATCTGGGACACCTCTAACTATGGCTACACCTTC
. once TRBJ2-7 TRBV6-5 CASSSAGLSYEQYF TGTGCCAGCAGTTCTGCGGGGCTTTCCTACGAGCAGTACTTC
TRBD1 once TRBJ2-7 TRBV30 CASNRGPSSYEQYF TGTGCCTCCAACAGGGGCCCTAGCTCCTACGAGCAGTACTTC
. . TRBJ1-2 TRBV30 CAWSPGRNYGYTF TGTGCCTGGAGCCCGGGAAGAAACTATGGCTACACCTTC
TRBD1 . TRBJ1-5 TRBV19 CASSLRDRYQPQHF TGTGCCAGTAGTCTCCGGGACAGATATCAGCCCCAGCATTTT
TRBD2 . TRBJ2-1 TRBV2 CASRVLAGGGNEQFF TGTGCCAGCAGAGTACTAGCGGGAGGGGGAAATGAGCAGTTCTTC
TRBD1 . TRBJ2-7 TRBV28 CASMRGPSYEQYF TGTGCCAGCATGAGGGGGCCCTCCTACGAGCAGTACTTC
TRBD1 . TRBJ1-1 TRBV20-1 CSASDREGAFF TGCAGTGCTAGTGACAGGGAAGGAGCTTTCTTT
. . TRBJ2-7 TRBV29-1 CSVERRGETYEQYF TGCAGCGTTGAACGAAGGGGCGAAACGTACGAGCAGTACTTC
TRBD1 . TRBJ1-1 TRBV6-1 CASRGTGGNTEAFF TGTGCCAGCAGGGGGACAGGGGGAAACACTGAAGCTTTCTTT
. . TRBJ2-2 TRBV10-3 CAIRGGMGTGELFF TGTGCCATCCGCGGGGGCATGGGCACCGGGGAGCTGTTTTTT
TRBD1 once TRBJ1-5 TRBV6-5 CASSYSKGGQPQHF TGTGCCAGCAGTTACTCGAAAGGGGGCCAGCCCCAGCATTTT
TRBD1 few TRBJ2-7 TRBV6-6 CASSSKDRARVEQYF TGTGCCAGCAGTTCCAAGGACAGGGCAAGGGTCGAGCAGTACTTC
TRBD2 . TRBJ2-5 TRBV7-2 CASSDPLGGVETQYF TGTGCCAGCAGCGACCCCCTGGGGGGGGTAGAGACCCAGTACTTC
TRBD1 . TRBJ2-6 TRBV5-6 CASSWETGSHGANVLTF TGTGCCAGCAGCTGGGAGACAGGGTCCCATGGGGCCAACGTCCTGACTTTC
TRBD2 . TRBJ2-1 TRBV10-3 CASSPREINNEQFF TGTGCCTCCTCCCCGCGGGAGATCAACAATGAGCAGTTCTTC